A selection of T cell receptor beta chains follows, all from one sample in a study of neurological immune-mediated disorders. TCRdb fed the 5' RACE reads into MiXCR, producing one record per CDR3 protein. This table has roughly 15,000 distinct CDR3 sequences, around 3.4% appearing once. Sequencing was performed on CD8+ T cells from blood. Source of these receptors: a woman between 40 and 55 years old in good health. Each CDR3 is given with its conserved first and last residue. The order of the fields is V gene, CDR3 protein.

TRBV5-1,CASSSRRGGDTGELFF
TRBV11-2,CASEYGGTQYF
TRBV2,CASQSPEDPGELFF
TRBV20-1,CSASGLGYYEQYF
TRBV27,CASRTNRANYGYTF
TRBV9,CASSAPSGEQFF
TRBV29-1,CSVVTGGSSGRPSYEQYF
TRBV20-1,CSARNRWRDGGETQYF
TRBV10-3,CAIRGDRGGRETQYF
TRBV10-3,CAIRRSGAHQPQHF
TRBV29-1,CSVGTGLIADTQYF
TRBV28,CASSLQREQETQYF
TRBV12-3/TRBV12-4,CASSLGTYNEQFF
TRBV7-8,CASSLVGRVLNTGELFF
TRBV29-1,CSVEPGEGAKETQYF
TRBV20-1,CSARSWDSNEQYF
TRBV10-3,CATDHRTGGGTEAFF
TRBV6-6,CASSSLSGTPYNEQFF
TRBV6-5,CASSFNSPQGRPNEKLFF
TRBV7-9,CASSSPGATPNTGELFF
TRBV4-1,CASSQEPRQLKETQYF
TRBV12-3/TRBV12-4,CASSLVKTEAFF
TRBV3-1,CASSLDPGQPATNEKLFF
TRBV28,CASSSANEKLFF
TRBV27,CARGYTGELFF
TRBV3-1,CASSNGQGDTEAFF
TRBV28,CASSPGGSNEQFF
TRBV13,CASRGDDSGANVLTF
TRBV6-6,CASSSPISAWGTEAFF
TRBV3-1,CASSQDWSGAGANVLTF
TRBV20-1,CSANPGQGLSYEQYF
TRBV7-9,CASSPPLTDEAFF
TRBV28,CAITERTGDKDEQYF
TRBV7-3,CASSPIAGDRETQYF
TRBV7-2,CASSLGEGWLTKNIQYF
TRBV28,CASSPLGGVESYEQYF
TRBV5-1,CASSFGGSNNEQFF
TRBV28,CASSPGQGYEQYF
TRBV20-1,CSAPRGGGTRIGLAKNIQYF